This TCR beta chain was captured by sequencing in a study of OX40 agonist ivuxolimab in advanced cancers. Overall study: Ivuxolimab doses were 0.01, 0.1, 0.3, 1.5, 3 or 10 mg/kg every 2 weeks. Those treated in dose escalation had hepatocellular carcinoma, melanoma, renal cell cancer or head and neck cancer.

Germline V gene sequence: CDR1 ENHRY, CDR2 SYGVKD. V was trimmed by 3 bases and J by 2 bases, leaving 17 bases between them. This CDR3 spans 17 amino acids. Here immunoSEQ multiplex PCR was the method, and the copy in TCRdb shows in-frame clones only, minus some. This table has over 40,000 clones, more than 75% appearing once. Autoimmune disease history or systemic immunosuppression was exclusionary. The receptor comes from an adult with an advanced solid tumor such as melanoma, head and neck, liver or kidney cancer. This chain uses TRBV10-3 with TRBJ1-5; TRBD1 is a possible D gene (6 bases). The specimen was CD4+ or CD8+ T cells sorted from blood, collected in a trial of the OX40 agonist ivuxolimab. CDR3 sequence: CAISDRGPGGGNQPQHF. CDR3 DNA sequence: TGTGCCATCAGTGACAGGGGCCCCGGGGGGGGCAATCAGCCCCAGCATTTT.